This T cell receptor (beta chain) was obtained from a study of Ad26.COV2.S vaccination and SARS-CoV-2 variants (dated by TCRdb to the early 2020s). As for the study more broadly: Donors in the vaccine arm were drawn from COV1001, a multicentre, randomized, double-blind, placebo-controlled phase I-IIa trial testing Ad26.COV2.S in healthy adults. Ad26.COV2.S was given intramuscularly at 5x10^10 or 1x10^11 viral particles, as a single shot or as two shots 56 days apart. TCRbeta repertoire sequencing served as the tool for gauging how specific and how broad the SARS-CoV-2-reactive T cell receptors were following Ad26.COV2.S vaccination. A total of around 32 samples were included in the TCR-sequenced set, comprising roughly 19 Ad26.COV2.S vaccine recipients, 5 placebo recipients and 8 SARS-CoV-2 convalescent individuals. Trial participants were randomized into five groups of five: low-dose or high-dose Ad26.COV2.S given once or twice, or placebo on both occasions. Investigators did not know the trial group allocation while performing experiments and assessing outcomes.

Taken with the paper, the label for treatment or condition translates to: some 20 received Ad26.COV2.S at low or high dose, single or two shots; 5 received placebo; per-sample allocation not given. Repertoires of vaccine and placebo recipients were sequenced from samples taken on day 63 after the first injection. Between 29 July and 7 August 2020, Cohort 1b enrolled 20 to 30 adults aged 18-55 years at one site in Boston, USA. Ad26.COV2.S was a replication-incompetent adenovirus type 26 vector expressing a prefusion-stabilized SARS-CoV-2 spike protein from the original Wuhan strain. TCRbeta CDR3 regions were sequenced with the immunoSEQ Assay. After extraction, genomic DNA underwent amplification by bias-controlled multiplex PCR, followed by high-throughput sequencing. Processing in the source paper ran as follows. To quantify the absolute abundance of each unique TCRbeta CDR3 region, sequences were collapsed and filtered. T cell fraction was estimated by normalizing TCRbeta template counts to usable DNA, which was measured by amplifying reference genes present in all nucleated cells. Repertoire TCRs were annotated as SARS-CoV-2-specific when V gene, CDR3 amino acid sequence and J gene were exactly matched to a known reactive TCR set. MIRA supplied the reference SARS-CoV-2 TCR set, which was filtered for enrichment in COVID-19-positive ImmuneCODE repertoires so that public or cross-reactive TCRs were removed. Using the MIRA antigens, annotated TCRs were further analysed by specific ORF or by position within an ORF. Depth was the summed frequency of annotated unique rearrangements, while breadth was defined as annotated unique rearrangements over total unique productive rearrangements. Two-sided Wilcoxon rank-sum tests were applied when comparing TCR breadth between groups. TCRdb re-hosts the immuneACCESS table, in-frame sequences only. Its copies lack some clones; in the studies checked, an unresolved V gene accounts for under half of them, and the cause for the rest is not known. The V and J calls and clone size come from that table; D and trimming were worked out from the DNA. In all, the sample holds about 480,000 clones, and 87% of those were seen once. About 13% of the sample goes to the ten largest clones.

Remarks on this clone: This clone's antigen is unknown. Base qualities were left out, and no much larger clone turns up one base away.

Results the study describes overall, beyond this receptor: After vaccination, substantial breadth of spike-specific CD8+ and CD4+ T cell responses was reported. Vaccine and placebo recipients had comparable non-spike TCR breadth, which fits with the vaccine containing only spike. The study was not powered to compare responses between vaccine doses or regimens. Compared with placebo recipients, Ad26.COV2.S recipients showed higher spike-specific TCR breadth (P = 0.0014). According to the authors, total T cell responses may have been underestimated by the TCR breadth and depth analyses.

Inclusive of the bounding cysteine and phenylalanine, the CDR3 is 15 residues long. Left in the record is the CDR3 DNA by itself, 45 bases read in frame from the first base. Based on the germline V gene, the CDR1 and CDR2 sequences are SGHVS and FQNEAQ. V is trimmed back by 3 bases and J by 4 bases, and the junction contains 8 bases that no gene match accounts for. The sequence links TRBV7-8 to TRBJ2-7, with 8 bases aligning to TRBD1. Sequencing was performed on peripheral blood, taken in a trial of Ad26.COV2.S vaccine versus placebo. This clonotype was sampled from a person between 18 and 59 years old who received the Ad26.COV2.S COVID-19 vaccine or a placebo. The CDR3 sequence is CASSFTWTGIYEQYF. The sequence in DNA is TGTGCCAGCAGCTTTACTTGGACAGGGATATACGAGCAGTACTTC.